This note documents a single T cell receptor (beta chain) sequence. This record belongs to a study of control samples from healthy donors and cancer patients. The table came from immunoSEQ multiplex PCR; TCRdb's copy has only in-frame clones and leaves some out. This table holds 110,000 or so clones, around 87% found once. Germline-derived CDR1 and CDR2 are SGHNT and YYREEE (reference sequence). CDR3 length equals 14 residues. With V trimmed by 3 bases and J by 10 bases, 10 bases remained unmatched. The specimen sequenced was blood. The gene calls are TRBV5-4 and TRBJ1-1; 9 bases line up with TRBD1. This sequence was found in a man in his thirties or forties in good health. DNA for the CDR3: TGTGCCAGCAGCTACCGGGACAGGGTCTCGGCAGCTTTCTTT. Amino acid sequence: CASSYRDRVSAAFF.